This T cell receptor beta chain was documented in a study of Ad26.COV2.S vaccination and SARS-CoV-2 variants. Study overall: Donor participated within the Ad26.COV2.S arm of the COV1001 trial.

Sample treatment: about 20 received Ad26.COV2.S at low or high dose, single or two shots; about 5 received placebo; per-sample allocation not given. After the first vaccine or placebo injection, samples were drawn on day 63. Germline V lookup: CDR1 SEHNR, CDR2 FQNEAQ (reference sequence). This CDR3 has 14 residues. V lost 1 base and J lost 4, with 7 bases in between. Repertoires were generated with immunoSEQ multiplex PCR, while TCRdb's copy carries only in-frame clones and drops some. The repertoire holds some 420,000 clones, with approximately 87% as singletons. The material sequenced was peripheral blood, taken in a trial of Ad26.COV2.S vaccine versus placebo. The chain recombines TRBV7-9 with TRBJ2-2, with no clear D. The receptor's source is a person aged 18-60 years who received the Ad26.COV2.S COVID-19 vaccine or a placebo. The DNA of the CDR3 is TGTGCCAGCAGCTTAGTTTCCGTCACCGGGGAGCTGTTTTTT. This sequence encodes CASSLVSVTGELFF.